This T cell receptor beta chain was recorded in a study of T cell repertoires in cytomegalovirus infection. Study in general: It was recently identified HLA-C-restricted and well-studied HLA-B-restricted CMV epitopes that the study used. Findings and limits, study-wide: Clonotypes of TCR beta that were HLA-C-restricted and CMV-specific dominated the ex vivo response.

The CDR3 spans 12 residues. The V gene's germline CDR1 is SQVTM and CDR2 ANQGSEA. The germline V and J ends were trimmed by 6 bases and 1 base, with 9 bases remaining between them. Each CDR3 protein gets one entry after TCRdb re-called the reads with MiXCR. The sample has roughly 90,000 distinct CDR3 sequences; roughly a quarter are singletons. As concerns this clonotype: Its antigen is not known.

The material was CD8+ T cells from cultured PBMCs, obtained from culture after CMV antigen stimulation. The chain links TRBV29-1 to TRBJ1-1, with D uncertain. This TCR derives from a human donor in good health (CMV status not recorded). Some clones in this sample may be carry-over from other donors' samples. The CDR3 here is CSVVGGNTEAFF. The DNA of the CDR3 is TGCAGCGTCGTCGGAGGGAACACTGAAGCTTTCTTT.